This TCR beta chain was profiled in a study of CD8+ T cells in alopecia areata. Broader study findings: Tofacitinib produced a significant decrease in scalp clonality and in expanded CD8+ clones among the top 100. Relative to mice, TCR sharing across patients was less clear, a difference possibly HLA-related. Lesional scalp displayed greater clonality than normal scalp, most notably in alopecia totalis/universalis.

Sequencing relied on a cDNA template that was reverse transcribed from extracted RNA. Method: immunoSEQ multiplex PCR; TCRdb's copy keeps in-frame clones and lacks some. The sample has approximately 210,000 clones, approximately 47% seen once; the top ten hold around 3%. The CDR3 has 14 amino acids. Germline V CDR1 and CDR2: SGHNT, YYREEE (reference sequence). The germline V and J ends were trimmed by 2 bases and 1 base, with 8 bases remaining between them. Worth noting for this clone: Its antigen is still unknown.

Specified treatment: oral pan-JAK inhibitor, 5-10 mg twice daily. Peripheral blood and lesional scalp punch biopsies came from alopecia areata patients. The source was CD4+ T cells sorted from blood, collected at approximately week 39, from a patient treated with tofacitinib. The V and J genes are TRBV5-4 and TRBJ2-3; D not certain. The clonotype was recovered from a human donor with alopecia areata. The CDR3 region has the DNA TGTGCCAGCAGCTTAGGGTTTCGCACAGATACGCAGTATTTT. The encoded protein is CASSLGFRTDTQYF.